This T cell receptor (beta chain) was documented in a study of cytomegalovirus exposure and HLA in healthy donors (TCRdb year 2017). For the wider study: An earlier analysis of several hundred of the donors reported 250 to 350 Gb of sequence data and roughly 110 million unique TCR beta sequences from roughly 180 million T cells. An early release covering roughly 600 HLA-typed donors comprised approximately 300 gigabases of sequencing data and tens of millions of unique TCR sequences. Of the approximately 370 genotyped donors, more than 75% were placed in the genetic ancestry cluster associated with self-reported Caucasian donors. The aim of the study was to test whether cataloging public T cell receptors could identify signatures of past pathogen exposure. The study profiled the T cell repertoires of 500 to 800 subjects by immunosequencing and related them to cytomegalovirus serostatus. Besides the first cohort of under 700 subjects, a separate validation cohort made up of around 120 different subjects was used. High-throughput TCR immunosequencing, statistical association of individual TCRs with disease status, and machine learning were combined to predict cytomegalovirus infection status. A later analysis re-analyzed previously published TCR beta repertoires from several hundred donors and added high-resolution HLA genotyping to study TCR occurrence patterns. Rather than using new phenotypic data, the later analysis identified candidate immune exposures from TCR beta sequences and from how often those sequences occurred across donors. An earlier analysis of fewer than 700 of the donors applied high-throughput TCR beta sequencing to assess whether each TCR beta V gene segment acted as functional or pseudogenic. Donor age, sex, ethnicity and CMV serostatus were compiled alongside the repertoire data. Genome-wide SNP genotypes for about three fifths of the roughly 670 donors were used in a later genetic analysis, which treated that subset as a discovery cohort. Every discovery cohort repertoire had been produced on one sequencing platform. Class I and class II HLA loci were covered by the typing at four-digit resolution. The number of typed donors differed by locus: about 629-630 for A, B, C, DRB1 and DQB1; 500 to 550 for DQA1; some 590 for DPA1; and about 470 for DPB1. Because of strong linkage in the cohort, five DR-DQ haplotypes were treated as single units for association and clustering. Among about 360 genotyped donors of the cohort, an average of about 240,000 unique TCR beta nucleotide sequences were sequenced per donor, 15% to 20% of them non-productive. General conclusions and limits of the study: According to a later analysis, parvovirus B19, influenza, CMV and Epstein-Barr virus appeared linked to several top co-occurrence clusters. Some IMGT-functional V segments, including TRBV6-2 and TRBV6-3, could not be told apart with the 87-base-pair reads, so those segments were excluded. In a later genetic analysis, a missense DCLRE1C variant was associated with V-gene and J-gene trimming of TCR beta chains, and the association was replicated in an independent cohort. In an earlier analysis of fewer than 750 of the donors, most TCR beta V segments were observed in productive rearrangements about 90% or about 30% of the time, broadly matching IMGT annotations. A later analysis found that TCR association rates varied across HLA loci, with DRB1 alleles showing the most associated TCRs and HLA-C alleles the fewest. A group of highly shared sequence variants was considered likely to be a technical artifact of the sequencing pipeline. Compared with equally common non-associated chains, HLA-associated TCR beta chains in a later analysis were more clonally expanded and had lower generation probabilities. Assigning TCR associations to individual alleles was difficult when HLA alleles, especially DR and DQ, strongly co-occurred. The authors suggested that the approach could potentially be generalized to other disease states and immunological phenotypes. Because counts were too low, about 15 rarely observed V segments, including chromosome 9 orphons, were left out of the earlier analysis of a few hundred of the donors. The study listed 150 to 200 TCR beta chains as associated with cytomegalovirus. In this cohort, only TCR beta chains were sequenced, and detectable features were limited by the absence of alpha or paired-chain data. At a false discovery rate of 0.05, a later analysis linked 16,000 or so TCR beta sequences to specific HLA alleles. Correlated functional status among segregating V segments might be attributable to linkage disequilibrium, but an unknown experimental factor could not be ruled out. Sequencing depth was assumed to be roughly uniform across donors in the presence/absence analyses, though that assumption may not hold. The classifier was reported to diagnose cytomegalovirus status with high specificity and sensitivity in both the original cohort and the validation cohort. Because HLA typing was missing for some donors at each locus, association tests included only the typed subset. The only immune exposure information available for the cohort was CMV serostatus. Across donors, most TCR sequences were observed very rarely, whereas some public TCRs were present in many individuals. A further reported finding was that TCR beta sequences accurately predicted the HLA-A and HLA-B alleles for most subjects in the first cohort. A few of the identified cytomegalovirus-associated TCR beta chains were confirmed in vitro to be specific for cytomegalovirus antigens. In a later analysis, most CMV-associated TCR beta chains were found to appear HLA-restricted, with HLA associations seemingly driven largely by CMV exposure. A later genetic analysis reported fewer N-insertions in productive TCRs among donors in an Asian-associated ancestry cluster than the roughly 700-donor mean.

The library was prepared using the immunoSEQ multiplex PCR assay. A mixture of 60 forward primers for TCR Vbeta segments and 13 reverse primers for TCR Jbeta segments was used in the multiplex PCR. A multiplex PCR assay on genomic DNA amplified the CDR3 region of rearranged TCR beta genes. Amplified TCR beta libraries were sequenced as 87-base-pair reads on the Illumina HiSeq System. The paper's data handling went like this. Across the roughly 640 repertoires, a later analysis counted 80 million or so unique TCR beta chains, 8.5 million to 12 million of which were shared by at least two donors. Raw reads were error-corrected and collapsed into unique sequences with a nearest-neighbor algorithm that merged closely related sequences to remove PCR and sequencing errors. CDR3 sequences were aligned to IMGT reference sequences to assign V, D and J gene segments. Each retained sequence needed at least a six-nucleotide match to both a V gene segment and a J gene segment. A rearrangement counted as productive if the CDR3 had no stop codons and remained in frame with V and J, and every other rearrangement counted as non-productive. Following IMGT convention, CDR3 was defined as the stretch from the second conserved V-encoded cysteine up to the conserved J-encoded phenylalanine. The earlier analysis of about 610 of the donors excluded sequences that lacked an unambiguous match to a single V gene segment. An earlier analysis of a few hundred of the donors called V segments functional above 56.7% productive rearrangements and segregating when the between-donor standard deviation exceeded 5%. A statistical classification framework was built for diagnosing cytomegalovirus status from the catalog of TCR beta chain sequences. A later analysis assigned V and J genes by comparing TCR nucleotide sequences with IMGT/GENE-DB human TR gene sequences. In a later analysis, CDR3 sequences and most-parsimonious VDJ recombination scenarios were assigned using the TCRdist pipeline. A later analysis defined each TCR beta chain by its CDR3 amino acid sequence plus V-gene family, and excluded reads lacking a unique V-gene family. In a later analysis, some 600 highly shared, low-generation-probability nucleotide sequences were removed to address suspected cross-contamination and a sequencing artifact. A later analysis calculated a clonal expansion index for each public chain from normalized within-repertoire ranks of inferred template counts. In a later analysis, generation probabilities were computed with a VDJ recombination model fitted to out-of-frame rearrangements, and the resulting probabilities were checked against IGoR. A later analysis scored TCR-TCR, TCR-HLA and TCR-CMV co-occurrence with hypergeometric tests, applying a repertoire-size bias correction to TCR pairs. In a later analysis, false discovery rates were estimated by permuting HLA or CMV assignments 20 times. A later analysis grouped co-occurring TCRs with DBSCAN, adding TCRdist sequence similarity when clustering within HLA-allele-positive subsets. For co-occurrence clustering, repertoires with fewer than 30,000 or more than 120,000 public chains were excluded, along with roughly 5 repertoires with anomalous nucleotide sharing. Sourced from immuneACCESS, this table was stored by TCRdb with only in-frame sequences that have V and J called. A share of the clones is absent; for the studies checked, an unresolved V gene accounts for under half, and the remainder has no known explanation. The V and J calls and clone size come from that table; D and trimming were worked out from the DNA. The sample table lists more than 100,000 clones, roughly 9.6% of them with a count of one. The ten largest clones add up to around 7% of the sample.

The cohort comprised 666 healthy bone marrow donors. Cohort members were all nominally healthy when sampled, although unrecorded immune exposures were likely present. The donor tested CMV seropositive, placing the donor among the 310 or so seropositive members of the cohort. A peripheral blood sample was provided by each donor, and peripheral blood mononuclear cells were used for TCR beta sequencing. Genomic DNA extraction from the blood cell samples was performed with the Qiagen DNeasy Blood Extraction Kit. Relative to germline, V is missing 7 bases and J is missing 2 bases, with 6 bases of the junction outside any gene match. Including cysteine and phenylalanine, the CDR3 has 13 amino acids. Only the CDR3 region is kept as DNA, spanning 39 bases read in frame from base 1. CDR1 and CDR2, looked up from the germline V gene, are SQVTM and ANQGSEA. This clone appeared a few times. Its antigen remains unidentified. Per-nucleotide qualities are absent, and no much larger clonotype sits a single base away.

The chain was built from TRBV29-1 and TRBJ1-2; 8 nucleotides in the junction match TRBD1. Material for sequencing was PBMCs. The receptor's source is a woman aged 35 to 49 in good health and CMV-seropositive. CDR3 sequence: CSGSQGANYGYTF. The DNA reads TGCAGCGGGTCCCAGGGGGCCAACTATGGCTACACCTTC.